This T cell receptor beta chain originates from a study of T cell changes during pregnancy in multiple sclerosis. TCRdb's copy holds only in-frame clones and misses some; the assay was immunoSEQ multiplex PCR. The sample lists about 73,000 clones, approximately 92% occurring once. This CDR3 has 19 amino acids. Germline V gives CDR1 SGHAT, CDR2 FQNNGV. Trimming cost V 1 base and J 1 base; bases outside gene matches: 11. The genes are TRBV11-2 and TRBJ2-3; 10 positions agree with TRBD2. The sequences come from peripheral blood, collected in the third trimester of pregnancy. The receptor's source is a female donor in good health, enrolled as a control in a pregnancy study. The chain's CDR3 is CASSLGGWEREGGTDTQYF. As DNA, the CDR3 is TGTGCCAGCAGCTTAGGGGGTTGGGAGCGGGAGGGGGGCACAGATACGCAGTATTTT.